This T cell receptor beta chain was captured by sequencing in a study of blood T cells in healthy people across ages. General study results and limits: Diversity was higher, and naive CD4+ cells more numerous, in long-lived donors than in aged donors. CMV infection status of these donors was not known.

Then a second PCR, running about 6 to 11 cycles, was carried out with a sample-barcoded 5' primer and a J-beta primer mix. MiXCR was run by TCRdb on the 5' RACE reads, yielding one entry per CDR3 protein. The repertoire holds roughly 680,000 distinct CDR3 sequences, with over 40% as singletons. The germline V gene encodes CDR1 SGDLS and CDR2 YYNGEE. The CDR3 covers 13 residues. Comment on this clonotype: What it binds is unknown.

Sequencing used blood. This sequence originates from a woman older than 75 in good health. The J gene is TRBJ2-4, the V gene TRBV9, with a possible D match to TRBD2 (6 bases). The DNA end favors TRBJ2-7, so the J call may be wrong. CDR3 amino acids: CASSVAGEDEQYF. The CDR3 DNA follows: TGTGCCAGCAGCGTAGCGGGAGAGGACGAGCAGTACTTC.